A selection of T cell receptor beta chains follows, all from one sample in a study of T cell repertoires in cytomegalovirus infection. TCRdb used MiXCR to reprocess the reads, holding one entry per CDR3 protein. In the table there are about 900,000 distinct CDR3 sequences, roughly 30% of which are singletons. These TCRs' antigens remain unknown. The specimen comprised cultured CD8+ T cells from PBMCs, sampled from culture after CMV antigen stimulation. The receptor source for this set is a human donor in good health (CMV status not recorded). Some clones in this sample may be carry-over from other donors' samples. Each CDR3 is given with its conserved first and last residue. The order of the fields is D gene, V gene, clone size, J gene, CDR3 protein, CDR3 DNA. D genes are given only for firm matches. Size tells how often a clone was seen (once, few, many) or the class of an expanded clone, and some rows leave it out.

>NA|TRBV27|NA|TRBJ1-4
CASTSGYNEKLFF
TGTGCCAGCACCTCCGGGTATAATGAAAAACTGTTTTTT
>NA|TRBV10-3|NA|TRBJ2-2
CAIRRDVRELFF
TGTGCCATCAGGAGGGACGTCCGGGAGCTGTTTTTT
>TRBD1|TRBV20-1|NA|TRBJ2-7
CSGTGNYEQYF
TGCTCCGGGACAGGTAACTACGAGCAGTACTTC
>NA|TRBV5-4|NA|TRBJ2-2
CASSLEPPRGWVNTGELFF
TGTGCCAGCAGCTTGGAACCCCCACGGGGCTGGGTGAACACCGGGGAGCTGTTTTTT
>NA|TRBV20-1|NA|TRBJ1-1
CSASNSRAEAFF
TGCAGTGCTAGCAACAGCCGAGCTGAAGCTTTCTTT
>TRBD1|TRBV7-8|NA|TRBJ1-1
CASSHDRGLYGETEAFF
TGTGCCAGCAGCCACGACAGGGGGCTGTATGGGGAGACTGAAGCTTTCTTT
>TRBD1|TRBV5-5|few|TRBJ1-5
CASSFRTGVGQPQHF
TGTGCCAGCAGCTTTCGAACAGGGGTGGGTCAGCCCCAGCATTTT
>TRBD1|TRBV7-9|NA|TRBJ2-1
CASSPQDRGRGEQFF
TGTGCCAGCAGCCCCCAGGACAGGGGGCGCGGGGAGCAGTTCTTC
>NA|TRBV6-5|NA|TRBJ2-4
CASGLAKNIQYF
TGTGCCAGCGGGTTAGCCAAAAACATTCAGTACTTC
>NA|TRBV7-8|NA|TRBJ1-2
CASSLAEVGGLVDYTF
TGTGCCAGCAGCTTAGCCGAGGTTGGGGGGTTAGTGGACTACACCTTC
>TRBD1|TRBV7-9|many|TRBJ2-7
CASSLPGTGGLPTSYEQYF
TGTGCCAGCAGCTTACCCGGGACAGGGGGACTACCCACCTCCTACGAGCAGTACTTC
>TRBD2|TRBV2|few|TRBJ2-3
CASGGTSGGPPYTQYF
TGTGCCAGCGGAGGGACTAGCGGGGGTCCTCCGTATACGCAGTATTTT
>NA|TRBV10-3|NA|TRBJ2-3
CAISEDGYTQYF
TGTGCCATCAGTGAGGACGGATATACACAGTATTTT
>TRBD2|TRBV6-1|NA|TRBJ2-1
CASRFDLAGGYNEQFF
TGTGCCAGCAGATTCGATTTAGCGGGGGGTTACAATGAGCAGTTCTTC
>TRBD1|TRBV20-1|NA|TRBJ2-1
CSAGETGVGSYNEQFF
TGCAGTGCTGGGGAAACAGGGGTGGGCTCCTACAATGAGCAGTTCTTC
>NA|TRBV12-3/TRBV12-4|few|TRBJ1-6
CASAGDHSPLHF
TGTGCCAGCGCAGGGGACCACTCACCCCTCCACTTT
>TRBD2|TRBV7-6|NA|TRBJ2-2
CASSLTLAGTGELFF
TGTGCCAGCAGCTTAACGCTAGCGGGGACCGGGGAGCTGTTTTTT
>NA|TRBV12-3/TRBV12-4|few|TRBJ2-1
CASNPLGGEQFF
TGTGCCAGCAACCCGCTGGGGGGTGAGCAGTTCTTC
>NA|TRBV28|few|TRBJ1-2
CASSQRGLGYGYTF
TGTGCCAGCAGCCAACGGGGGCTGGGGTATGGCTACACCTTC
>NA|TRBV14|NA|TRBJ2-5
CASSQDVTAWWTQYF
TGTGCCAGCAGCCAAGATGTCACCGCCTGGTGGACCCAGTACTTC
>NA|TRBV7-2|many|TRBJ1-2
CASSPWGATVGDGYTF
TGTGCCAGCAGTCCTTGGGGGGCCACAGTTGGAGATGGCTACACCTTC
>NA|TRBV7-6|NA|TRBJ2-3
CASSLAVDTQYF
TGTGCCAGCAGCTTAGCAGTCGATACGCAGTATTTT
>TRBD1|TRBV6-5|many|TRBJ1-6
CASRVRDRGSPLHF
TGTGCCAGCAGAGTCCGGGACAGGGGTTCACCCCTCCACTTT
>NA|TRBV28|few|TRBJ2-1
CASSLYLTQAYNEQFF
TGTGCCAGCAGTTTATATCTTACGCAAGCCTACAATGAGCAGTTCTTC
>NA|TRBV7-9|NA|TRBJ1-1
CASSPMGRSNTEAFF
TGTGCCAGCAGCCCGATGGGACGTTCGAACACTGAAGCTTTCTTT
>NA|TRBV15|NA|TRBJ1-5
CATSPSPGNQPQHF
TGTGCCACCAGCCCCTCGCCAGGGAATCAGCCCCAGCATTTT
>TRBD2|TRBV6-2/TRBV6-3|few|TRBJ2-1
CASTVAGGYNEQFF
TGTGCCAGCACCGTAGCGGGAGGTTACAATGAGCAGTTCTTC
>NA|TRBV6-1|few|TRBJ2-1
CASSEDPAPSYNEQFF
TGTGCCAGCAGTGAAGACCCAGCGCCCTCTTACAATGAGCAGTTCTTC
>NA|TRBV4-2|NA|TRBJ1-1
CASSPTGTPEAFF
TGTGCCAGCAGCCCTACCGGGACACCTGAAGCTTTCTTT
>NA|TRBV29-1|NA|TRBJ2-1
CSVENSYNEQFF
TGCAGCGTTGAAAACAGCTACAATGAGCAGTTCTTC
>NA|TRBV6-2/TRBV6-3|few|TRBJ1-1
CASSYDNLNTEAFF
TGTGCCAGCAGTTACGACAATCTGAACACTGAAGCTTTCTTT
>NA|TRBV24-1|NA|TRBJ2-3
CATSDYTDTQYF
TGTGCCACCAGTGATTACACAGATACGCAGTATTTT
>NA|TRBV5-5|NA|TRBJ2-1
CASKPPGSEQFF
TGTGCCAGCAAACCCCCTGGGAGTGAGCAGTTCTTC
>TRBD1|TRBV6-6|NA|TRBJ1-1
CASSYVTGTGVVF
TGTGCCAGCAGTTACGTGACCGGGACAGGGGTGGTTTTT
>NA|TRBV6-6|few|TRBJ1-5
CASRTDSYSNQPQHF
TGTGCCAGCAGGACTGACAGCTATAGCAATCAGCCCCAGCATTTT
>TRBD1|TRBV7-2|many|TRBJ2-4
CASSTPGQGKTLAKNIQYF
TGTGCCAGCAGCACTCCGGGACAGGGGAAAACTCTAGCCAAAAACATTCAGTACTTC
>NA|TRBV27|many|TRBJ1-3
CASSPGVAGNTIYF
TGTGCCAGCAGCCCCGGGGTGGCTGGAAACACCATATATTTT
>NA|TRBV5-6|NA|TRBJ1-2
CASSLGNSFNYGYTF
TGTGCCAGCAGCTTGGGGAACAGCTTTAACTATGGCTACACCTTC
>NA|TRBV7-8|many|TRBJ1-6
CASSLTALGSSPLHF
TGTGCCAGCAGTTTGACCGCCTTGGGGAGTTCACCCCTCCACTTT
>NA|TRBV6-1|many|TRBJ2-7
CASSEALPSDSPYEQYF
TGTGCCAGCAGTGAAGCGCTACCTTCGGACAGCCCCTACGAGCAGTACTTC
>NA|TRBV24-1|NA|TRBJ2-1
CATSDWTKLPGGERFF
TGTGCCACCAGTGATTGGACTAAGCTTCCAGGGGGTGAGCGGTTCTTC
>NA|TRBV4-1|NA|TRBJ2-2
CTSSQELNTGELFF
TGCACCAGCAGCCAAGAACTAAACACCGGGGAGCTGTTTTTT
>NA|TRBV2|NA|TRBJ1-2
CASRSRLHGYTF
TGTGCCAGCAGATCGAGGTTGCATGGCTACACCTTC
>NA|TRBV7-7|many|TRBJ2-2
CASSLSMVGELFF
TGTGCTAGCAGCCTCAGTATGGTCGGGGAGCTGTTTTTT
>NA|TRBV19|few|TRBJ2-2
CASSMWQGRNTGELFF
TGTGCCAGTAGTATGTGGCAGGGGCGGAACACCGGGGAGCTGTTTTTT
>TRBD1|TRBV5-6|NA|TRBJ1-2
CASSLALTGGRYGYTF
TGTGCCAGCAGCTTGGCCCTCACAGGGGGACGGTATGGCTACACCTTC
>TRBD1|TRBV6-8|NA|TRBJ1-1
CASSSPGTGLDAFF
TGTGCCAGCAGTTCCCCCGGGACAGGCTTGGATGCTTTCTTT
>TRBD2|TRBV11-2|NA|TRBJ2-1
CASSLDWRGGINEQFF
TGTGCCAGCAGCTTAGATTGGCGGGGGGGCATAAATGAGCAGTTCTTC
>TRBD1|TRBV7-9|NA|TRBJ2-1
CASSLGGQGAGNEQFF
TGTGCCAGCAGCTTAGGGGGACAGGGGGCGGGCAATGAGCAGTTCTTC